A single TCR beta chain is shown here with its context. The germline gene is not matched at one end of the junction; a read error may be the cause. The entry originates in a study of blood T cells in healthy people across ages. From germline, CDR1 is MNHEY and CDR2 SVGEGT. The CDR3 contains 15 residues. PCR was performed a second time for 7 to 11 cycles using a sample-barcoded 5' primer and a J-beta primer mix. One entry per CDR3 protein, called by TCRdb with MiXCR from the 5' RACE reads. The repertoire holds about 380,000 distinct CDR3 sequences, with roughly half as singletons. This TCR derives from a man aged 60 to 75 in good health. The sample consisted of blood. V gene TRBV6-2 or TRBV6-3 combines with J gene TRBJ1-2, with 8 bases aligning to TRBD1. CDR3 sequence reads: CAGSTRQGRSSGYTF. The DNA for the CDR3 is TGTGCCGGCAGTACTCGACAGGGGAGGTCGTCGGGCTACACCTTC.